The clone carrying this T cell receptor beta chain has only a few counts. Researchers ran the PCR with 60 Vbeta and 13 Jbeta primers. TCRdb keeps only in-frame clones here, not all; method: immunoSEQ multiplex PCR. This table holds some 65,000 clones, less than 65% found once. The data belong to a study of cytomegalovirus exposure and HLA in healthy donors. The CDR3 totals 13 residues. Germline CDR1 is SGHVS and CDR2 is FNYEAQ. J gave up 9 bases and V 5 bases, and 7 bases lay outside the gene matches. Likely unrecorded immune exposures existed in these nominally healthy donors. The origin of this receptor is a man aged 25-45 years in good health and CMV-seronegative. The sequenced sample was PBMCs. The V gene is TRBV7-6, the J gene TRBJ2-1, with 7 bases identical to TRBD2. The CDR3 DNA reads TGTGCCAGCAGCCGAGCGGGGTGGGGTGAGCAGTTCTTC. Translation gives CASSRAGWGEQFF.